These 16 T cell receptor beta chains share one sample of origin, sequenced in a study of control samples from healthy donors and cancer patients. Sequenced by immunoSEQ multiplex PCR; TCRdb stores in-frame clones only, minus some. The repertoire includes about 110,000 clones, over 75% of them detected once, and 3.5% to 4.5% sits in the top ten. The sample taken for sequencing was PBMCs. The receptors were sampled from a woman in her fifties or sixties with lung cancer.

The genes are TRBV19 and TRBJ2-2; D is possibly TRBD2 (6 bases). CDR1 and CDR2 from the germline V gene are LNHDA and SQIVND (reference sequence). This CDR3 region has 21 residues. V was cut by 5 bases and J by 0 bases, with 28 bases left in between. CDR3 bases: TGTGCCAGTAGTCCCGGGACTGTGTGGGGTGTGGGGCTACCGAACACCGGGGAGCTGTTTTTT. It encodes CASSPGTVWGVGLPNTGELFF.

A single count supports this clone. The chain has TRBV28 and TRBJ1-2; the D gene is possibly TRBD1 (6 bases). Germline V CDR1 and CDR2: MDHEN, SYDVKM. CDR3 length equals 12 residues. V was clipped by 6 bases and J by 6 bases, with 11 bases between them. The CDR3 loop reads CASSLQGHGYTF. The CDR3 region has the DNA TGTGCCAGCAGCCTCCAGGGGCATGGCTACACCTTC.

The J gene is TRBJ2-7, the V gene TRBV27, with D perhaps TRBD1 or TRBD2 (5 bases each). The CDR3 runs 13 residues. From germline, CDR1 is MNHEY and CDR2 SMNVEV (reference sequence). Trimming cost V 4 bases and J 4 bases, with 11 bases left between them. The CDR3 loop reads CASSSRGGYEQYF. CDR3 sequence (DNA): TGTGCCAGCAGTTCTAGGGGCGGGTACGAGCAGTACTTC.

The chain recombines TRBV5-4 with TRBJ1-1, with 8 bases fitting TRBD1. CDR3 length equals 16 residues. The V gene's germline CDR1 is SGHNT and CDR2 YYREEE (reference sequence). V dropped 1 base and J dropped 3; count of bases not matched to a gene: 8. CDR3 sequence reads: CASSLLTGAVDTEAFF. CDR3 nucleotide sequence: TGTGCCAGCAGCTTGCTGACAGGGGCGGTGGACACTGAAGCTTTCTTT.

This chain uses TRBV12-5 with TRBJ2-7, with D perhaps matching TRBD2 (6 bases). Trimming took off 0 bases at V and 2 bases at J, with 8 bases between the two ends. From germline, CDR1 is LGHNT and CDR2 FRNRAP. CDR3 length equals 14 residues. This chain's CDR3 is CASGLVPGAYEQYF. DNA for the CDR3: TGTGCTAGTGGTTTGGTACCGGGGGCCTACGAGCAGTACTTC.

V gene TRBV7-2 combines with J gene TRBJ1-2; the D gene is possibly TRBD1 (6 bases). The CDR3 contains 13 residues. V was cut by 5 bases and J by 7 bases, with 14 bases left in between. Germline V CDR1 and CDR2: SGHTA, FQGNSA. CDR3 amino acids: CASSTGQQVGYTF. As DNA, the CDR3 is TGTGCCAGCAGCACTGGACAGCAAGTTGGCTACACCTTC.

The chain links TRBV27 to TRBJ2-7; D gene ambiguous. The germline V and J ends were trimmed by 6 bases and 0 bases, with 12 bases remaining between them. The CDR3 runs to 14 residues. CDR1 is MNHEY and CDR2 is SMNVEV in the germline V gene (reference sequence). CDR3: CASSPGPISYEQYF. The CDR3 coding sequence is TGTGCCAGCAGCCCCGGTCCGATCTCCTACGAGCAGTACTTC.

The chain recombines TRBV7-6 with TRBJ1-4; 9 bases are shared with TRBD1. Germline V lookup: CDR1 SGHVS, CDR2 FNYEAQ. CDR3 size: 16 residues. J gave up 1 base and V 2 bases, and 2 bases lay outside the gene matches. The CDR3 reads CASSLWGQGTNEKLFF. The CDR3 coding sequence is TGTGCCAGCAGCTTATGGGGACAGGGAACTAATGAAAAACTGTTTTTT.

This chain connects TRBV10-3 to TRBJ1-1; D unresolved. Between the trimmed V and J ends, which lost 2 bases and 7 bases, there was a span of 5 bases. The CDR3 loop spans 11 amino acids. Germline CDR1 ENHRY, CDR2 SYGVKD. The CDR3 sequence is CAISEAYEAFF. In nucleotides, the CDR3 is TGTGCCATCAGTGAGGCGTATGAAGCTTTCTTT.

This clone was found a few times. The chain carries TRBV6-5 and TRBJ1-2; D is unclear. Trimming shortened V by 8 bases and J by 2 bases, and 12 bases separated the two germline ends. Per germline, CDR1 MNHEY and CDR2 SVGAGI. CDR3 size: 13 residues. CDR3 sequence: CASRPGLNYGYTF. In DNA, the CDR3 is TGTGCCAGCCGTCCGGGTCTAAACTATGGCTACACCTTC.

V gene TRBV27 combines with J gene TRBJ1-1, with D unclear. The CDR3 is 12 residues long. V lost 4 bases, J lost 7 bases, and 10 bases lay in between. Germline lookup yields CDR1 MNHEY and CDR2 SMNVEV (reference sequence). CDR3 in DNA: TGTGCCAGCAGTTCCCCAGGACTTGAAGCTTTCTTT. Encoded protein: CASSSPGLEAFF.

V is TRBV28 and J is TRBJ2-7; 12 nucleotides match TRBD2. Germline trimming cut 2 bases from V and 4 bases from J; bases unmatched to any gene: 3. CDR3 length: 15 residues. In germline, CDR1 is MDHEN, CDR2 SYDVKM. CDR3 loop: CASSLGTSGRYEQYF. CDR3 in DNA: TGTGCCAGCAGTTTAGGCACTAGCGGGAGGTACGAGCAGTACTTC.

This clone was detected a few times. The V call is TRBV9, the J call TRBJ2-5; perhaps D is TRBD1 or TRBD2 (5 bases each). V was clipped by 3 bases and J by 2 bases, with 11 bases between them. Germline CDR1 is SGDLS and CDR2 is YYNGEE. The CDR3 extends over 14 amino acids. CDR3 sequence reads: CASSDSEGQETQYF. As DNA, the CDR3 is TGTGCCAGCAGCGACTCTGAGGGGCAAGAGACCCAGTACTTC.

V usage is TRBV29-1 and J usage is TRBJ2-2; D is perhaps TRBD2 (6 bases). Trimming left V 4 bases short and J 5 bases short, with 14 bases between. Germline-derived CDR1 and CDR2 are SQVTM and ANQGSEA. The CDR3 totals 14 residues. Written as DNA, the CDR3 is TGCAGCGTTGTCGGGGGAGTGAGAACCGGGGAGCTGTTTTTT. Protein: CSVVGGVRTGELFF.

The CDR3 protein is CAIRRGARGNQPQHF. In nucleotides, the CDR3 is TGTGCCATCAGGCGGGGGGCGCGGGGCAATCAGCCCCAGCATTTT. This chain connects TRBV6-6 to TRBJ1-5; perhaps TRBD1 as D (6 bases). V shed 10 bases and J shed 2 bases, with 18 bases lying between them. The germline V gene encodes CDR1 MNHNY and CDR2 SVGAGI (reference sequence). The length of the CDR3 is 15 residues.

Notes on this clone: The same CDR3 can be traced to other DNA sequences in this sample. V is TRBV5-1 and J is TRBJ2-5; D call uncertain. This CDR3 spans 12 amino acids. Germline lookup yields CDR1 SGHRS and CDR2 YFSETQ. V was pared by 4 bases and J by 1 base, with 5 bases between. DNA of the CDR3: TGCGCCAGCAGCACTCCCCAAGAGACCCAGTACTTC. It is translated as CASSTPQETQYF.